This passage covers 28 T cell receptor beta chains from one sample sequenced in a study of CD4+ T cells in melanoma. Sequenced by immunoSEQ multiplex PCR; TCRdb stores in-frame clones only, minus some. The profile covers about 6,700 clones, with roughly 66% appearing a single time and under 25% taken by the ten largest. What was sequenced was cells from a culture (not recorded whether cultured in vitro). Receptors originate from a human donor with melanoma.

The gene calls are TRBV3-1 (or the pseudogene TRBV3-2) and TRBJ1-4; no clear D gene. The CDR3 has 13 amino acids. Germline loops: CDR1 LGHDT, CDR2 YNNKEL (reference sequence). The ends were cut back, 0 bases at V and 10 bases at J, with 9 bases in the middle. DNA for the CDR3: TGTGCCAGCAGCCAAGAGGGGAGGAGAAAACTGTTTTTT. The encoded protein is CASSQEGRRKLFF.

The chain combines TRBV7-3 with TRBJ2-6, with 7 bases matching TRBD1. V was clipped by 5 bases and J by 0 bases; unmatched bases: 1. CDR3 length: 15 amino acids. CDR1 SGHTA and CDR2 FQGTGA come from the germline V gene. The CDR3 sequence: CASSPGGSGANVLTF. CDR3 in DNA: TGTGCCAGCAGCCCAGGGGGCTCTGGGGCCAACGTCCTGACTTTC. Filled out from reference TRBV7-3 and TRBJ2-6, the complete variable domain reads GAGVSQTPSNKVTEKGKYVELRCDPISGHTALYWYRQSLGQGPEFLIYFQGTGAADDSGLPNDRFFAVRPEGSVSTLKIQRTERGDSAVYLCASSPGGSGANVLTFGAGSRLTVL.

This clone was seen only a few times. The identical CDR3 is also encoded by other nucleotide sequences in the sample. This rearrangement joins TRBV10-3 to TRBJ2-7; D is ambiguous. The CDR3 is 12 amino acids. The V and J ends lost 0 bases and 2 bases respectively, with 2 bases between them. Germline values: CDR1 ENHRY, CDR2 SYGVKD. The CDR3, as DNA: TGTGCCATCAGTGAGTCCCCCTACGAGCAGTACTTC. Translated, it gives CAISESPYEQYF.

The chain couples TRBV5-1 to TRBJ2-3; 9 positions agree with TRBD1. This CDR3 has 14 residues. CDR1 is SGHRS, CDR2 YFSETQ, per germline. Losses at the gene ends were 4 bases for V and 4 bases for J; bases not matched to a gene: 4. CDR3 sequence reads: CASSTGGRADTQYF. The CDR3, as DNA: TGCGCCAGCAGCACAGGGGGCAGGGCAGATACGCAGTATTTT.

The rearrangement links TRBV24-1 to TRBJ2-3; possible D gene TRBD1, 5 bases. The CDR3 is 14 residues long. In germline, CDR1 is KGHDR, CDR2 SFDVKD. V lost 6 bases, J lost 2 bases, and 11 bases lay in between. CDR3 loop: CATSQGRVTDTQYF. The CDR3 DNA follows: TGTGCCACCAGTCAAGGCAGGGTCACAGATACGCAGTATTTT.

This clone was counted a few times. The gene calls are TRBV7-6 and TRBJ2-7; 9 nucleotides agree with TRBD2. Per germline, CDR1 SGHVS and CDR2 FNYEAQ. The V and J ends lost 5 bases and 0 bases, in that order; junction bases with no gene match: 5. This CDR3 has 15 residues. In DNA, the CDR3 is TGTGCCAGCAGCGATGCAGCGGGGGGCTCCTACGAGCAGTACTTC. The encoded protein is CASSDAAGGSYEQYF.

V gene TRBV7-2 combines with J gene TRBJ2-3; D ambiguous. Trimming removed 5 bases at V and 3 bases at J, with 12 bases between. There are 14 residues in the CDR3. The germline V gene encodes CDR1 SGHTA and CDR2 FQGNSA. The CDR3 is CASSLLDATDTQYF. The CDR3 DNA reads TGTGCCAGCAGCCTACTTGACGCTACAGATACGCAGTATTTT.

The chain uses TRBV15 and TRBJ2-5; D uncertain. The CDR3 is 17 amino acids. Germline CDR1 reads LNHNV; CDR2 reads YYDKDF (reference sequence). Trimming took 0 bases from V and 3 from J, leaving 17 bases between them. CDR3 protein: CATSRDRTFSEEETQYF. CDR3 nucleotides: TGTGCCACCAGCAGAGATCGAACCTTTTCGGAAGAAGAGACCCAGTACTTC.

V usage is TRBV5-5 and J usage is TRBJ1-5; 7 bases are shared with TRBD1. This CDR3 has 15 residues. Germline CDR1 is SGHKS and CDR2 is YYEKEE (reference sequence). The V and J ends lost 2 bases and 3 bases, in that order; junction bases with no gene match: 5. CDR3 bases: TGTGCCAGCAGCTTTTCTGGACAGGCCAATCAGCCCCAGCATTTT. Amino acids: CASSFSGQANQPQHF.

This rearrangement joins TRBV2 to TRBJ2-1; possible D gene TRBD1, 6 bases. With 8 bases removed from V and 6 bases from J, the gap between germline ends came to 17 bases. CDR3 length equals 14 residues. Per the germline V gene, CDR1 is SNHLY and CDR2 is FYNNEI. Here the CDR3 reads CASLSQGISNEQFF. CDR3 sequence (DNA): TGTGCCAGCCTCTCCCAGGGGATCTCCAATGAGCAGTTCTTC.

The J gene is TRBJ2-2, the V gene TRBV4-2; TRBD2 matches 13 bases. This CDR3 spans 16 amino acids. Germline loops: CDR1 LGHNA, CDR2 YNFKEQ. V gave up 2 bases and J gave up 3 bases; unmatched junction bases: 0. The chain's CDR3 is CASSQTSGGDTGELFF. CDR3 sequence (DNA): TGTGCCAGCAGCCAAACTAGCGGGGGGGACACCGGGGAGCTGTTTTTT.

The V gene is TRBV5-8, the J gene TRBJ2-3; 9 bases are a match to TRBD2. Germline assignment: CDR1 SGHTS and CDR2 YDEGEE. The CDR3 totals 16 residues. J gave up 5 bases and V 2 bases, and 9 bases lay outside the gene matches. CDR3 DNA: TGTGCCAGCAGCTTTAGTAGCGGGGGAAGCCAAGATACGCAGTATTTT. Translating gives CASSFSSGGSQDTQYF.

Only a few counts were recorded for this clone. One end of the junction is discordant with germline, which a read error may explain. The chain joins TRBV7-9 to TRBJ2-7; perhaps TRBD2 as D (7 bases). CDR1 is SEHNR and CDR2 is FQNEAQ in the germline V gene (reference sequence). The length of the CDR3 is 12 residues. CDR3 DNA sequence: TGTGCCAGCAGCTTAGCGGGGGGGGCCGAGAACTTC. This encodes CASSLAGGAENF.

V and J are TRBV28 and TRBJ1-4, with 7 nucleotides matching TRBD1. Germline V gene lookup returns CDR1 MDHEN and CDR2 SYDVKM. This CDR3 is 14 amino acids long. J gave up 6 bases and V 2 bases, and 3 bases lay outside the gene matches. CDR3 nucleotides: TGTGCCAGCAGTTTAGCCAGGGGGGATGAAAAACTGTTTTTT. Translated, it gives CASSLARGDEKLFF. The full variable domain, its missing parts supplied by reference TRBV28 and TRBJ1-4, is DVKVTQSSRYLVKRTGEKVFLECVQDMDHENMFWYRQDPGLGLRLIYFSYDVKMKEKGDIPEGYSVSREKKERFSLILESASTNQTSMYLCASSLARGDEKLFFGSGTQLSVL.

The rearrangement links TRBV6-2 or TRBV6-3 to TRBJ2-2; 13 nucleotides align to TRBD2. J gave up 4 bases and V 5 bases, and 1 base lay outside the gene matches. The V gene's germline CDR1 is MNHEY and CDR2 SVGEGT. The CDR3 is made up of 15 amino acids. The CDR3 spells CASSGLAGATGELFF. CDR3 in DNA: TGTGCCAGCAGTGGACTAGCGGGGGCCACCGGGGAGCTGTTTTTT.

V is TRBV11-3 and J is TRBJ2-1; TRBD2 agrees at 8 bases. V dropped 4 bases and J dropped 2; count of bases not matched to a gene: 1. This CDR3 is built from 14 residues. Germline V lookup: CDR1 SGHNT, CDR2 YENEEA. CDR3 DNA sequence: TGTGCCAGCAGCTCGGGACTAGCCTACAATGAGCAGTTCTTC. Protein: CASSSGLAYNEQFF.

Worth noting for this clone: A read error may produce the germline difference seen at one junction end. The gene calls are TRBV5-6 and TRBJ1-1; tentatively, D is TRBD1 (5 bases). The CDR3 loop spans 14 amino acids. Germline V CDR1 and CDR2: SGHDT, YYEEEE. This CDR3 reads CASSLGGGDLGRIF. As DNA, the CDR3 is TGTGCCAGCAGCTTGGGGGGAGGGGATTTGGGGAGGATCTTT. Supplemented by reference TRBV5-6 and TRBJ1-1, the full variable domain reads DAGVTQSPTHLIKTRGQQVTLRCSPKSGHDTVSWYQQALGQGPQFIFQYYEEEERQRGNFPDRFSGHQFPNYSSELNVNALLLGDSALYLCASSLGGGDLGRIFGQGTRLTVV.

The V and J genes are TRBV28 and TRBJ1-2; 9 positions agree with TRBD1. With 6 bases clipped from V and 2 bases from J, the junction kept 22 bases outside the gene matches. The CDR3 has 20 amino acids. The germline V gene encodes CDR1 MDHEN and CDR2 SYDVKM. The DNA for the CDR3 is TGTGCCAGCAGCCAAGCGGGACAGGGTCGGCTTCTGACCGAAAACTATGGCTACACCTTC. This codes for CASSQAGQGRLLTENYGYTF.

This chain connects TRBV19 to TRBJ1-2, with a weak D call TRBD1 (5 bases). The CDR3 has 16 residues. The germline V gene has CDR1 LNHDA and CDR2 SQIVND (reference sequence). Trimming pared 5 bases from V and 7 bases from J, leaving 23 bases between. The CDR3 loop is CASSAFAGAMRSGYTF. In nucleotides, the CDR3 is TGTGCCAGTAGTGCCTTTGCCGGGGCGATGAGGTCTGGCTACACCTTC.

Comments on this clone: This sample includes further DNA sequences coding for the same CDR3. The V and J genes are TRBV27 and TRBJ2-1; D gene unclear. The germline V gene has CDR1 MNHEY and CDR2 SMNVEV (reference sequence). The V end lost 5 bases, the J end lost 2 bases, and 1 base lay between the germline ends. CDR3 size: 11 residues. CDR3 coding DNA: TGTGCCAGCAGTACCTACAATGAGCAGTTCTTC. This translates into CASSTYNEQFF.

The rearrangement uses TRBV4-1 and TRBJ1-1; unclear D gene. This CDR3 contains 15 residues. CDR1 and CDR2 (germline): MGHRA, YSYEKL. V lost 1 base, J lost 2 bases, and 11 bases lay in between. The CDR3, as DNA: TGCGCCAGCAGCCAAGGTGTCTGGGGAAACACTGAAGCTTTCTTT. Amino acids: CASSQGVWGNTEAFF.

This rearrangement joins TRBV3-1 (or the pseudogene TRBV3-2) to TRBJ1-2; 10 bases map to TRBD1. CDR1 LGHDT and CDR2 YNNKEL come from the germline V gene (reference sequence). V lost 5 bases, J lost 8 bases, and 8 bases stayed unmatched. The CDR3 runs 14 residues. The CDR3 reads CASSIRTGGIGYTF. For the CDR3, the DNA is TGTGCCAGCAGCATACGGACAGGGGGGATAGGCTACACCTTC.

This clone has just a few counts. The rearrangement joins TRBV24-1 to TRBJ2-3, with D possibly being TRBD2 (5 bases). V lost 9 bases to trimming and J lost 2 bases, with 11 bases between them. The CDR3 totals 13 residues. The germline V gene has CDR1 KGHDR and CDR2 SFDVKD. DNA of the CDR3: TGTGCCACCCGGGAACCTAACACAGATACGCAGTATTTT. It specifies CATREPNTDTQYF.

This sequence joins TRBV29-1 and TRBJ2-7, with a possible D match to TRBD1 (6 bases). The germline CDR1 and CDR2 sequences are SQVTM and ANQGSEA. The CDR3 is made up of 11 amino acids. V gave up 5 bases and J gave up 3 bases, with 8 bases separating them. The CDR3 nucleotides are TGCAGCGTTATGGACAGCTACGAGCAGTACTTC. Amino acids: CSVMDSYEQYF.

By sample share, this clone is medium-sized. DNA of the CDR3: TGTGCCAGCAGCGTAGCCAGTTTCAATAATTCACCCCTCCACTTT. Translation: CASSVASFNNSPLHF. The genes are TRBV9 and TRBJ1-6, with no clear D. CDR1 and CDR2 from the germline V gene are SGDLS and YYNGEE. V was pared by 0 bases and J by 5 bases, with 9 bases between. The CDR3 is 15 residues long.

The chain recombines TRBV18 with TRBJ2-7; D gene uncertain. CDR3 length: 12 amino acids. Germline CDR1 KGHSH, CDR2 LQKENI. V was shortened by 1 base and J by 6 bases, with 7 bases between the two germline ends. As DNA, the CDR3 is TGTGCCAGCTCACCACTAGGTACCGAGCAGTACTTC. Translated, it gives CASSPLGTEQYF.

Here the CDR3 reads CASSLLPEKLFF. In DNA, the CDR3 is TGTGCCAGCAGTTTATTACCTGAAAAACTGTTTTTT. This rearrangement joins TRBV28 to TRBJ1-4; D remains unclear. Germline V gene lookup returns CDR1 MDHEN and CDR2 SYDVKM. V lost 1 base to trimming and J lost 7 bases, with 4 bases between them. The CDR3 has 12 residues.

This chain uses TRBV5-4 with TRBJ1-5; the D is unclear. The CDR3 consists of 15 residues. Germline V gene data show CDR1 as SGHNT and CDR2 as YYREEE (reference sequence). V was clipped by 3 bases and J by 6 bases, with 16 bases between them. CDR3 region: CASSSKRVGLQPQHF. DNA for the CDR3: TGTGCCAGCAGCTCTAAGCGGGTAGGACTTCAGCCCCAGCATTTT.